The 23 T cell receptor beta chains below were found in one sample sequenced in a study of Graves' ophthalmopathy and Graves' hyperthyroidism. RNA transcripts served as template for amplifying TCR beta CDR3 sequences. HTBI-primed RT-PCR formed the first round, and a multiplex PCR formed the second. TCRdb fed the multiplex PCR reads into MiXCR, producing one record per CDR3 protein. Here the sample spans approximately 380,000 distinct CDR3 sequences, roughly 20% being singletons. The sequenced material came from peripheral blood. The receptors stem from a woman aged 18 to 35 with stable Graves' hyperthyroidism.

The V call is TRBV5-1, the J call TRBJ2-7, with D perhaps matching TRBD2 (6 bases). Looked up from germline, CDR1 is SGHRS and CDR2 is YFSETQ. This CDR3 is built from 11 residues. V was cut by 4 bases and J by 7 bases, with 9 bases left in between. The CDR3 loop is CASSNAGEQYF. The CDR3 DNA reads as TGCGCCAGCAGCAACGCGGGAGAGCAGTACTTC. The whole variable domain, remainder taken from reference TRBV5-1 and TRBJ2-7, is KAGVTQTPRYLIKTRGQQVTLSCSPISGHRSVSWYQQTPGQGLQFLFEYFSETQRNKGNFPGRFSGRQFSNSRSEMNVSTLELGDSALYLCASSNAGEQYFGPGTRLTVT.

The CDR3 DNA reads as TGTGCCAGCAGCTTAAGGGCCGGGGGACAAACTGAAGCTTTCTTT. Translation gives CASSLRAGGQTEAFF. V is TRBV7-8 and J is TRBJ1-1; D is possibly TRBD1 (6 bases). The length of the CDR3 is 15 residues. The germline V gene encodes CDR1 SGHVS and CDR2 FQNEAQ. V dropped 2 bases and J dropped 5 bases, with 15 bases sitting between them.

This clonotype came up many times. The CDR3 here is CASSYSGREAFF. The DNA of the CDR3 is TGTGCCAGCAGTTACTCGGGCAGAGAAGCTTTCTTT. The gene calls are TRBV6-5 and TRBJ1-1, with no clear D. CDR3 length: 12 residues. V lost 0 bases, J lost 8 bases, and 7 bases lay in between. CDR1 is MNHEY, CDR2 SVGAGI, per germline.

This clonotype has a count of ten or more. This chain links TRBV6-5 with TRBJ2-5, with D perhaps TRBD1 (5 bases). Germline CDR1 and CDR2: MNHEY and SVGAGI. This CDR3 spans 14 amino acids. Trimming took off 0 bases at V and 0 bases at J, with 5 bases between the two ends. As DNA, the CDR3 is TGTGCCAGCAGTTACTCGGACAACCAAGAGACCCAGTACTTC. This translates into CASSYSDNQETQYF.

The chain carries TRBV30 and TRBJ1-4; D gene uncertain. Germline V gene sequence: CDR1 GTSNPN, CDR2 SVGIG (reference sequence). Between the trimmed V and J ends, which lost 2 bases and 0 bases, there was a span of 16 bases. There are 17 residues in the CDR3. The CDR3 sequence: CAWSTPRSPSTNEKLFF. CDR3 coding DNA: TGTGCCTGGAGTACTCCACGGTCACCATCAACTAATGAAAAACTGTTTTTT.

This clonotype was observed a handful of times. This rearrangement joins TRBV20-1 to TRBJ2-5; 7 bases are a match to TRBD1. The length of the CDR3 is 13 residues. V lost 0 bases and J lost 9; bases outside the gene matches: 7. The germline CDR1 and CDR2 sequences are DFQATT and SNEGSKA (reference sequence). As DNA, the CDR3 is TGCAGTGCTAGAGAGCCAGGGGGATCGGCCCAGTACTTC. Protein sequence: CSAREPGGSAQYF.

This clonotype was counted ten times or more. The chain links TRBV2 to TRBJ1-5; 9 positions match TRBD1. Germline V gives CDR1 SNHLY, CDR2 FYNNEI. V shed 4 bases and J 2 bases; nucleotides not matched to a gene: 3. This CDR3 contains 15 residues. The CDR3 DNA sequence: TGTGCCAGCAGTGGAAGGACAGGGGGCAATCAGCCCCAGCATTTT. This codes for CASSGRTGGNQPQHF.

This clonotype was seen at least ten times. The chain employs TRBV9 and TRBJ1-6; D is perhaps TRBD1 (6 bases). The CDR3 is 15 residues long. Germline V gene lookup returns CDR1 SGDLS and CDR2 YYNGEE. The V gene lost 0 bases and the J gene lost 9 bases, with 13 bases spanning the gap. As DNA, the CDR3 is TGTGCCAGCAGCGTAGGATCAGGGACATCTTCACCCCTCCACTTT. Amino acids: CASSVGSGTSSPLHF.

This clonotype was seen a few times. The V gene is TRBV19, the J gene TRBJ1-1; tentatively, D is TRBD1 (6 bases). The CDR3 runs 12 residues. V was trimmed by 0 bases and J by 10 bases, leaving 9 bases between them. Germline CDR1 reads LNHDA; CDR2 reads SQIVND (reference sequence). CDR3 protein: CASSIERGAAFF. For the CDR3, the DNA is TGTGCCAGTAGTATAGAACGGGGGGCAGCTTTCTTT.

This rearrangement joins TRBV2 to TRBJ1-1; weak D call: TRBD1 (5 bases). Germline CDR1 is SNHLY and CDR2 is FYNNEI. This CDR3 has 14 residues. Trimming took 6 bases from V and 1 from J, leaving 12 bases between them. The CDR3 nucleotides are TGTGCCAGCAGAAGAGGGACGGCGAACACTGAAGCTTTCTTT. Translation: CASRRGTANTEAFF.

Ten or more counts support this clonotype. The chain couples TRBV6-2 or TRBV6-3 to TRBJ2-7, with D hard to call. The germline gives CDR1 MNHEY, CDR2 SVGEGT. The CDR3 length is 16 residues. With 0 bases removed from V and 1 base from J, the gap between germline ends came to 13 bases. In DNA, the CDR3 is TGTGCCAGCAGTTACTCGTTCAGTCAGGAATCCTACGAGCAGTACTTC. Its translation is CASSYSFSQESYEQYF.

The genes are TRBV7-8 and TRBJ2-5; tentative D call: TRBD2 (6 bases). The CDR3 is 14 residues long. Germline V CDR1 and CDR2: SGHVS, FQNEAQ. Trimming shortened V by 5 bases and J by 1 base, and 11 bases separated the two germline ends. CDR3 in amino acids: CASSLGTLQETQYF. The DNA of the CDR3 is TGTGCCAGCAGCCTAGGGACTCTCCAAGAGACCCAGTACTTC. The entire variable domain, with the rest obtained from reference TRBV7-8 and TRBJ2-5, is as follows: GAGVSQSPRYKVAKRGQDVALRCDPISGHVSLFWYQQALGQGPEFLTYFQNEAQLDKSGLPSDRFFAERPEGSVSTLKIQRTQQEDSAVYLCASSLGTLQETQYFGPGTRLLVL.

As regards this clonotype: A clone one base away is much larger, so this may be a read error. V usage is TRBV7-2 and J usage is TRBJ2-3, with D possibly matching TRBD2 (7 bases). CDR1 is SGHTA, CDR2 FQGNSA, per germline. The CDR3 is 13 residues long. CDR3: CAGRGGGTDTQYF. The CDR3 region has the DNA TGTGCCGGCAGGGGAGGGGGCACAGATACGCAGTATTTT. Drawing the rest from reference TRBV7-2 and TRBJ2-3, the complete variable domain is GAGVSQSPSNKVTEKGKDVELRCDPISGHTALYWYRQSLGQGLEFLIYFQGNSAPDKSGLPSDRFSAERTGGSVSTLTIQRTQQEDSAVYLCAGRGGGTDTQYFGPGTRLTVL.

Many counts were recorded for this clonotype. In DNA form, the CDR3 reads TGTGCCAGCAGTTACTCGGTGCCTAGAGCGGGAGGGCCTCGTGAGACCCAGTACTTC. Its protein is CASSYSVPRAGGPRETQYF. This chain connects TRBV6-2 or TRBV6-3 to TRBJ2-5; 10 bases match TRBD2. V was clipped by 0 bases and J by 5 bases; unmatched bases: 15. There are 19 residues in the CDR3. Germline CDR1 is MNHEY and CDR2 is SVGEGT.

This clonotype was observed at least ten times. The V and J genes are TRBV2 and TRBJ2-7, with no clear D. Trimming took 2 bases from V and 2 from J, leaving 4 bases between them. CDR3 length: 12 amino acids. Germline CDR1 reads SNHLY; CDR2 reads FYNNEI. The CDR3 DNA sequence: TGTGCCAGCAGTGAACAGCCCTACGAGCAGTACTTC. This gives the protein CASSEQPYEQYF.

There are a few counts of this clonotype. This rearrangement joins TRBV28 to TRBJ1-5; 7 bases align to TRBD1. Per germline, CDR1 MDHEN and CDR2 SYDVKM. This CDR3 comprises 16 residues. After removal of 4 bases from V and 5 bases from J, the junction contained 11 bases not matched to a gene. DNA of the CDR3: TGTGCCAGCAGTTCGGACAGGTGGAGCGTCTATCAGCCCCAGCATTTT. It is translated as CASSSDRWSVYQPQHF.

The chain combines TRBV12-3 or TRBV12-4 with TRBJ2-5; 13 bases match TRBD2. Trimming at V came to 4 bases and at J to 2 bases, leaving 7 bases not matched to a gene. This CDR3 has 17 amino acids. This CDR3 is CASSYPGLAGLQETQYF. The CDR3, as DNA: TGTGCCAGCAGTTATCCGGGACTAGCGGGACTGCAAGAGACCCAGTACTTC.

This clonotype was seen repeatedly, ten times or more. V usage is TRBV10-3 and J usage is TRBJ2-7, with 9 bases identical to TRBD1. V was clipped by 4 bases and J by 2 bases; unmatched bases: 9. This CDR3 region has 16 residues. Germline loops: CDR1 ENHRY, CDR2 SYGVKD. The CDR3 nucleotides read TGTGCCATCAGTGCCCTTGGACAGGGGTCCCCCTACGAGCAGTACTTC. This encodes CAISALGQGSPYEQYF.

The chain recombines TRBV13 with TRBJ2-7, with D unclear. This CDR3 contains 14 residues. Germline assignment: CDR1 PRHDT and CDR2 FYEKMQ (reference sequence). V lost 2 bases and J 6 bases, leaving 14 bases between the germline ends. The CDR3 DNA reads as TGTGCCAGCAGCTTATTACTGTCTGAATCCGAGCAGTACTTC. Amino acids: CASSLLLSESEQYF.

This clonotype showed up many times. The rearrangement links TRBV2 to TRBJ1-1; a weak D match, TRBD1 (6 bases). This CDR3 is built from 15 residues. Germline V lookup: CDR1 SNHLY, CDR2 FYNNEI. The V gene lost 4 bases and the J gene lost 0 bases, with 12 bases spanning the gap. The CDR3 sequence is CASSGTGTLNTEAFF. CDR3 bases: TGTGCCAGCAGTGGCACAGGGACCTTGAACACTGAAGCTTTCTTT.

This clonotype appeared many times. V usage is TRBV9 and J usage is TRBJ1-5; D is perhaps TRBD1 (5 bases). Germline CDR1 and CDR2: SGDLS and YYNGEE. V shed 4 bases and J shed 6 bases, with 14 bases lying between them. CDR3 length: 14 amino acids. This chain's CDR3 is CASSQSTESQPQHF. The CDR3 DNA is TGTGCCAGCAGCCAATCGACAGAGAGTCAGCCCCAGCATTTT.

This clonotype was observed many times. The chain has TRBV20-1 and TRBJ2-5; D may be TRBD1 (5 bases). This CDR3 has 16 amino acids. Trimming removed 6 bases at V and 1 base at J, with 21 bases between. CDR1 DFQATT and CDR2 SNEGSKA come from the germline V gene (reference sequence). CDR3 sequence reads: CSAIPSGPQSQETQYF. The CDR3 DNA sequence: TGCAGTGCAATCCCTTCAGGGCCCCAATCCCAAGAGACCCAGTACTTC.

The table lists this clonotype with many counts. This chain connects TRBV20-1 to TRBJ2-7, with 7 bases fitting TRBD2. Germline CDR1 is DFQATT and CDR2 is SNEGSKA (reference sequence). The length of the CDR3 is 16 residues. V lost 0 bases to trimming and J lost 3 bases; unmatched junction nucleotides: 11. This CDR3 reads CSARDLEASGNYEQYF. In DNA, the CDR3 is TGCAGTGCTAGAGATCTTGAGGCTAGCGGCAACTACGAGCAGTACTTC.